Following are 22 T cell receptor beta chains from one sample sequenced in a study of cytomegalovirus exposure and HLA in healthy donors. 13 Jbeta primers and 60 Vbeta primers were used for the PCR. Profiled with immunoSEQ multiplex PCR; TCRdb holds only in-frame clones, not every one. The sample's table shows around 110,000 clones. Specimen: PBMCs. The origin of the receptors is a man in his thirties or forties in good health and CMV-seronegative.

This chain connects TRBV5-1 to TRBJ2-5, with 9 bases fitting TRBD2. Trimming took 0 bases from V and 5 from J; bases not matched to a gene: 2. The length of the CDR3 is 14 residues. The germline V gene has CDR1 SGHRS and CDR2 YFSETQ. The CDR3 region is CASSLEGTSETQYF. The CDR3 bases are TGCGCCAGCAGCTTGGAAGGGACTAGCGAGACCCAGTACTTC. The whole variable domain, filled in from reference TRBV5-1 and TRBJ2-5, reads KAGVTQTPRYLIKTRGQQVTLSCSPISGHRSVSWYQQTPGQGLQFLFEYFSETQRNKGNFPGRFSGRQFSNSRSEMNVSTLELGDSALYLCASSLEGTSETQYFGPGTRLLVL.

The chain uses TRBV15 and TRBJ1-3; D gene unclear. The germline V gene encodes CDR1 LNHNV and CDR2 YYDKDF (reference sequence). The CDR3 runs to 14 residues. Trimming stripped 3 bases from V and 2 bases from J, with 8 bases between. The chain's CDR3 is CATSRHGPGNTIYF. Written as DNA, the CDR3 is TGTGCCACCAGCAGGCATGGCCCTGGAAACACCATATATTTT.

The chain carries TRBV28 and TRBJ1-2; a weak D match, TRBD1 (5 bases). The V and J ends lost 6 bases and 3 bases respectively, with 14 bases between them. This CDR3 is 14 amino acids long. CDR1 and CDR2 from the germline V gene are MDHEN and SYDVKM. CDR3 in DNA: TGTGCCAGCAGGAAAGGGGAGGCGGACTATGGCTACACCTTC. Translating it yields CASRKGEADYGYTF.

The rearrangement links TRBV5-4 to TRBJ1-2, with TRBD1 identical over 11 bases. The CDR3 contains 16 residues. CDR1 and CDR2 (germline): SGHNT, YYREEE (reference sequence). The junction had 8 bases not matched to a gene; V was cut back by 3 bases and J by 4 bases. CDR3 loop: CASSSAGDRGFYGYTF. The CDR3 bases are TGTGCCAGCAGCTCCGCTGGGGACAGGGGGTTCTATGGCTACACCTTC.

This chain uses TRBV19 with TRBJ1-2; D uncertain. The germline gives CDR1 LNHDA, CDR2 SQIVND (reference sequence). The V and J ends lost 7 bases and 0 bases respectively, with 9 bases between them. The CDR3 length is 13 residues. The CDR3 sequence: CASTLFTNYGYTF. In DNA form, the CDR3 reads TGTGCCAGTACCCTATTCACTAACTATGGCTACACCTTC.

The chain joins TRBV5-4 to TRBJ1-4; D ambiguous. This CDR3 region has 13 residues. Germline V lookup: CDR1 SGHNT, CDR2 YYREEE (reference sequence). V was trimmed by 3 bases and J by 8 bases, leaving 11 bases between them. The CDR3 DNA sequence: TGTGCCAGCAGCTACCAACAAACCGAAAAACTGTTTTTT. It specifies CASSYQQTEKLFF.

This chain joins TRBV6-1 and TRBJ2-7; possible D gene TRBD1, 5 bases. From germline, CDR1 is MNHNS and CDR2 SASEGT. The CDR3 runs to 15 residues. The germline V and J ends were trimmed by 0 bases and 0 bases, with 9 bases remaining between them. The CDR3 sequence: CASSEAVDSSYEQYF. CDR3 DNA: TGTGCCAGCAGTGAAGCGGTCGACAGCTCCTACGAGCAGTACTTC.

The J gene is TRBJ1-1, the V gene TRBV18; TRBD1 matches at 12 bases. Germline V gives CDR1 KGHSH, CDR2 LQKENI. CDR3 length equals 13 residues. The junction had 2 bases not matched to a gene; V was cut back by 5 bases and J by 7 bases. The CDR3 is CASSGTGGVEAFF. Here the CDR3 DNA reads TGTGCCAGCTCAGGGACAGGGGGCGTTGAAGCTTTCTTT.

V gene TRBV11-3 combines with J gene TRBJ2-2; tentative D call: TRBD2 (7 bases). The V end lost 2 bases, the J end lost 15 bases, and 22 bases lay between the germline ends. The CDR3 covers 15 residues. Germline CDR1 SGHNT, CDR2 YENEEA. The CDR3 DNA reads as TGTGCCAGCAGCTTAATTCTCCTTGGCGGGGGCACGGTGTTTTTT. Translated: CASSLILLGGGTVFF.

CDR3 bases: TGTGCCACCACAGGTTCCTACGAGCAGTACTTC. Its protein is CATTGSYEQYF. The chain employs TRBV6-1 and TRBJ2-7, with a weak D call TRBD1 (5 bases). Trimming stripped 10 bases from V and 1 base from J, with 8 bases between. The CDR3 runs 11 residues. Per the germline V gene, CDR1 is MNHNS and CDR2 is SASEGT.

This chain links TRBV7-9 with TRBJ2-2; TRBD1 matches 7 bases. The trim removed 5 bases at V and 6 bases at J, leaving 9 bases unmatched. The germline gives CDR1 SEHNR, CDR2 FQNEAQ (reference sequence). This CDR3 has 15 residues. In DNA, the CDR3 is TGTGCCAGCAGCGAGGGACAGACGGCCGCCGGGGAGCTGTTTTTT. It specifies CASSEGQTAAGELFF.

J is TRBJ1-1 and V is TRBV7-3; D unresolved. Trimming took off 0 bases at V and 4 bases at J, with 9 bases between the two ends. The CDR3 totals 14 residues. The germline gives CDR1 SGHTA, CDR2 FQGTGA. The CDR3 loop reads CASSLTREGTEAFF. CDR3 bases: TGTGCCAGCAGCTTAACCCGGGAGGGCACTGAAGCTTTCTTT.

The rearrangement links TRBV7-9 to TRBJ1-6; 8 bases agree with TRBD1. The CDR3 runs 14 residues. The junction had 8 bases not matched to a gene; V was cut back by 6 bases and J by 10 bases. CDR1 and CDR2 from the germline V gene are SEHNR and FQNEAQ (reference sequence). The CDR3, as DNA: TGTGCCAGCAGTTTGGACAGGGTAGGGTCACCCCTCCACTTT. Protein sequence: CASSLDRVGSPLHF.

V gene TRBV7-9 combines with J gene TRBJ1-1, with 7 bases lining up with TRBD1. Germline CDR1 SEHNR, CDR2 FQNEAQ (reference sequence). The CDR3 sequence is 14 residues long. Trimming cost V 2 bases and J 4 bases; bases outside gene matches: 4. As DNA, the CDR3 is TGTGCCAGCAGCTTAACAGGGGCCGGCACTGAAGCTTTCTTT. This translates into CASSLTGAGTEAFF.

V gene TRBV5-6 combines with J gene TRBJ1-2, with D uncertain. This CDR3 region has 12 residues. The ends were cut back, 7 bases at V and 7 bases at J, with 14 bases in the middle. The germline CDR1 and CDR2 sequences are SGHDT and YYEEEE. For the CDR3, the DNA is TGTGCCAGCGGTATTCCGGGATTTGGCTACACCTTC. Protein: CASGIPGFGYTF.

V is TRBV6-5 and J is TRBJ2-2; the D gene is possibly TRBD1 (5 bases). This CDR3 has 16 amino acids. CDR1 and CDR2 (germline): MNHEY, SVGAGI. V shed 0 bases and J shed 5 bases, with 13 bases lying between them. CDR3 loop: CASSYSRLQGTGELFF. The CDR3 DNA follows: TGTGCCAGCAGTTACTCGAGGTTGCAGGGAACCGGGGAGCTGTTTTTT.

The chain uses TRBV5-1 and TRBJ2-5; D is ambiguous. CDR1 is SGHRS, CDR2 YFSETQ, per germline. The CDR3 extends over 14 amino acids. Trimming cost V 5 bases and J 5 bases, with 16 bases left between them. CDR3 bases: TGCGCCAGCAGGCTTAACTCGATGTCGGAGACCCAGTACTTC. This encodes CASRLNSMSETQYF. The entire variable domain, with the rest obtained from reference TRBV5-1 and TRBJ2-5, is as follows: KAGVTQTPRYLIKTRGQQVTLSCSPISGHRSVSWYQQTPGQGLQFLFEYFSETQRNKGNFPGRFSGRQFSNSRSEMNVSTLELGDSALYLCASRLNSMSETQYFGPGTRLLVL.

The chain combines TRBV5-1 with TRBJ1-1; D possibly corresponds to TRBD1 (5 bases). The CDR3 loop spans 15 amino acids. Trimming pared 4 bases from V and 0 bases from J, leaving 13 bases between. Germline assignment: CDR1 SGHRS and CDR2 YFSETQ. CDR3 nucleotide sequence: TGCGCCAGCAGCCCGACAGTACACATGAACACTGAAGCTTTCTTT. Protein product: CASSPTVHMNTEAFF.

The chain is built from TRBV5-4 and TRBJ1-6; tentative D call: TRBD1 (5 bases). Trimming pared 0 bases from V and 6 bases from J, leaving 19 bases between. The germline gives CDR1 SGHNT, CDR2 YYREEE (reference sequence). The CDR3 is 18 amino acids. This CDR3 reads CASSLVGGPGTANSPLHF. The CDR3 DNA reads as TGTGCCAGCAGCTTGGTCGGGGGACCCGGGACGGCTAATTCACCCCTCCACTTT.

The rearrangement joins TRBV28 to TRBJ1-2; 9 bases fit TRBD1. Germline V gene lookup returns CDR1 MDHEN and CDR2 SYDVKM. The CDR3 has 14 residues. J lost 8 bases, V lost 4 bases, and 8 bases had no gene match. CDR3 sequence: CASSSTGTGIGYTF. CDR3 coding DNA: TGTGCCAGCAGTTCTACCGGGACAGGGATCGGCTACACCTTC.

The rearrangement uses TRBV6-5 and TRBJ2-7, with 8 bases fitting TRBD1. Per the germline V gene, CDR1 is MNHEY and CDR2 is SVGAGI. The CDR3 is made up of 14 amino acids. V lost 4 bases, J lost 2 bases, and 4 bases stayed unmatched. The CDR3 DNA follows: TGTGCCAGCAGTTTAATACAGGGGGCCTACGAGCAGTACTTC. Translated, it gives CASSLIQGAYEQYF.

This CDR3 reads CASSPPITGGPGWANVLTF. In DNA form, the CDR3 reads TGTGCCAGCTCACCACCGATAACAGGGGGCCCGGGCTGGGCCAACGTCCTGACTTTC. The rearrangement joins TRBV18 to TRBJ2-6, with 9 bases identical to TRBD1. CDR1 is KGHSH, CDR2 LQKENI, per germline. V lost 0 bases and J lost 5; bases outside the gene matches: 11. The CDR3 sequence is 19 residues long.